The T cell receptor (beta chain) described here comes from a study of blood T cells in healthy people across ages. Regarding the study as a whole: Naive CD4+ cells and diversity were both higher in long-lived donors than in aged donors.

Germline lookup yields CDR1 DFQATT and CDR2 SNEGSKA (reference sequence). The CDR3 runs 14 residues. Note on this clonotype: Its target is not known. A junction boundary mismatches the germline segment, possibly from a read error.

PBMCs numbering at least 6.5 million were isolated per sample. It was with a sample-barcoded 5' primer and a J-beta primer mix that a second PCR of roughly 7 to 12 cycles was run. MiXCR was run by TCRdb on the 5' RACE reads, yielding one entry per CDR3 protein. The repertoire holds just under 750,000 distinct CDR3 sequences, with about 20% as singletons. J is TRBJ2-2 and V is TRBV20-1; possibly TRBD1 for D (5 bases). The specimen sequenced was blood. This TCR derives from a man in his 70s in good health. The DNA of the CDR3 is TGCAGTGCTAAAAGGGGATTGAACGCCGGGGAGCTGTTTTTT. It is translated as CSAKRGLNAGELFF.